Listed below are T cell receptor beta chains from one sample, sequenced in a study of shared clonotypes between healthy human individuals. Measured with immunoSEQ multiplex PCR; TCRdb has only the in-frame clones, and not every one. The sample gives roughly 700,000 clones, about 90% of which show up once; less than 40% is in the top ten. The sample was memory CD8+ T cells from PBMCs. These receptors all come from a young man in good health. Some clones in this sample may be carry-over from other donors' samples. Each CDR3 is given with its conserved first and last residue. The D gene is left open where the match is weak. The size field is filled for only some rows; it gives once, few, many or a size class.

V	size	D	J	DNA	CDR3
TRBV27	-	TRBD1	TRBJ1-1	TGTGCCAGCAGTTTAGGACAGGTCACTGAAGCTTTCTTT	CASSLGQVTEAFF
TRBV27	once	TRBD2	TRBJ2-5	TGTGCCAGCACACGGGGGGGGATAGCGGGCGAGACCCAGTACTTC	CASTRGGIAGETQYF
TRBV7-8	-	-	TRBJ1-2	TGTGCCAGCAGCTTAGCTCTATTCTATGGCTACACCTTC	CASSLALFYGYTF
TRBV29-1	-	-	TRBJ1-4	TGCAGCGTTCTCCGGCCCAATGGGGAAAAACTGTTTTTT	CSVLRPNGEKLFF
TRBV28	-	TRBD1	TRBJ1-2	TGTGCCAGCAGCTCCTCTACGCAATTGGGACAGGGAGACTATGGCTACACCTTC	CASSSSTQLGQGDYGYTF
TRBV6-5	once	-	TRBJ2-7	TGTGCCAGCAGCCCGGGACAATATCCATACGAGCAGTACTTC	CASSPGQYPYEQYF
TRBV5-4	once	-	TRBJ2-3	TGTGCCAGCAGCTCAGGGACTTGGACGCAGTATTTT	CASSSGTWTQYF
TRBV15	-	-	TRBJ2-7	TGTGCCACCAGCGCAGGCGGCTCCTACGAGCAGTACTTC	CATSAGGSYEQYF
TRBV29-1	-	TRBD1	TRBJ1-1	TGCAGCGTTGCGGGACAGGGGGCGGCCGACACTGAAGCTTTCTTT	CSVAGQGAADTEAFF
TRBV9	-	-	TRBJ1-4	TGTGCCAGCAGCGACCACAGTGAAAAACTGTTTTTT	CASSDHSEKLFF
TRBV9	-	-	TRBJ1-2	TGTGCCAGCAGCCCCTCGGGGGGAGCTAACTATGGCTACACCTTC	CASSPSGGANYGYTF
TRBV14	-	-	TRBJ2-7	TGTGCCAGCAGCCTAGCAATTACAGTGGGGTACTACGAGCAGTACTTC	CASSLAITVGYYEQYF
TRBV9	few	-	TRBJ1-2	TGTGCCAGCAGCGTAGGGGGTCCCTATGGCTACACCTTC	CASSVGGPYGYTF
TRBV7-2	-	-	TRBJ2-5	TGTGCCAGCAGCCCCATGAGGGAGACCCAGTACTTC	CASSPMRETQYF
TRBV7-9	-	TRBD1	TRBJ2-4	TGTGCCAGCAGCTTAAGTCAGGGGGTCACGGAAAACATTCAGTACTTC	CASSLSQGVTENIQYF
TRBV14	-	-	TRBJ2-1	TGTGCCAGCAGCCAAGGGATGCTGGTCTACAATGAGCAGTTCTTC	CASSQGMLVYNEQFF
TRBV11-3	-	-	TRBJ2-7	TGTGCCAGCAGCTTAGATCCCCACTACGAGCAGTACTTC	CASSLDPHYEQYF
TRBV7-2	-	-	TRBJ1-2	TGTGCCAGCAGCCTGGTAGGCAGGGAAGGTTTCGGCTACACCTTC	CASSLVGREGFGYTF
TRBV9	-	TRBD2	TRBJ2-7	TGTGCCAGCAGCGAGGGGACTAGCAACGAGCAGTACTTC	CASSEGTSNEQYF
TRBV9	few	TRBD2	TRBJ2-1	TGTGCCAGCAGCTATACTAGCGACAACTACAATGAGCAGTTCTTC	CASSYTSDNYNEQFF
TRBV19	-	-	TRBJ1-4	TGTGCCAGTATGCCGCGGGGGCCTGGAGAAAAACTGTTTTTT	CASMPRGPGEKLFF
TRBV7-6	-	-	TRBJ2-5	TGTGCCAGCAGCTTCGGGATTTCCAAGACCCAGTACTTC	CASSFGISKTQYF
TRBV30	-	TRBD2	TRBJ2-3	TGTGCCTGGAGAGGCGGGAGGGCCGGCTATACGCAGTATTTT	CAWRGGRAGYTQYF
TRBV4-1	-	TRBD1	TRBJ2-7	TGCGCCAGCAGCCAAGTATTACAGGGGAGATCCGAGCAGTACTTC	CASSQVLQGRSEQYF
TRBV29-1	-	-	TRBJ2-7	TGCAGCGTTGAAGATCGGAGCGGATACTACGAGCAGTACTTC	CSVEDRSGYYEQYF
TRBV27	-	TRBD1	TRBJ1-1	TGTGCCAGCAGTTTTTTACAGGGGGGGTCGGAGAACACTGAAGCTTTCTTT	CASSFLQGGSENTEAFF
TRBV28	-	-	TRBJ1-5	TGTGCCAGCCAAGGGACCAATCAGCCCCAGCATTTT	CASQGTNQPQHF
TRBV27	-	-	TRBJ2-5	TGTGCCAGCAGTTCCCGGGACGGTCCCTTCGCGGAGACCCAGTACTTC	CASSSRDGPFAETQYF
TRBV28	-	-	TRBJ1-1	TGTGCCAGCAGTTTTGGGACGGCCTCTGAAGCTTTCTTT	CASSFGTASEAFF
TRBV29-1	-	-	TRBJ1-2	TGCAGCGTTGAAGAGGGGGACAACTATGGCTACACCTTC	CSVEEGDNYGYTF
TRBV27	-	-	TRBJ2-7	TGTGCCAGCAGTTTGGGCATGACCTACGAGCAGTACTTC	CASSLGMTYEQYF
TRBV27	-	-	TRBJ1-1	TGTGCCAGCAGTTTATCGGTCCGGGGGTTGGGAACTGAAGCTTTCTTT	CASSLSVRGLGTEAFF
TRBV7-9	-	TRBD2	TRBJ2-1	TGTGCCGTAAGCGGGACCTCCTACAATGAGCAGTTCTTC	CAVSGTSYNEQFF
TRBV15	-	-	TRBJ2-2	TGTGCCACCAGCAGAGATATAGCGAACACCGGGGAGCTGTTTTTT	CATSRDIANTGELFF
TRBV5-6	-	-	TRBJ2-1	TGTGCCAGCAGCTTGGGGATGAGTGCGCCCCGAATCTACAATGAGCAGTTCTTC	CASSLGMSAPRIYNEQFF
TRBV6-5	-	TRBD1	TRBJ1-1	TGTGCCAGCAGGGGACAGGGATGGAACACTGAAGCTTTCTTT	CASRGQGWNTEAFF
TRBV19	-	-	TRBJ1-1	TGTGCCAGAGAGCAATACCGTAAAAACACTGAAGCTTTCTTT	CAREQYRKNTEAFF
TRBV27	-	-	TRBJ2-2	TGTGCCAGCAGCCTATCAGGGCTAGGGGCCGGGGAGCTGTTTTTT	CASSLSGLGAGELFF
TRBV10-2	-	TRBD1	TRBJ2-1	TGCGCCAGCAGTGAGCGGGACAGGGCCAATGAGCAGTTCTTC	CASSERDRANEQFF
TRBV28	-	TRBD2	TRBJ2-1	TGTGCCAGCAGTCACTACACTAGCGCTTTCTCCTACAATGAGCAGTTCTTC	CASSHYTSAFSYNEQFF
TRBV14	-	-	TRBJ1-2	TGTGCCAGCAGCCTCGGGACACCCTCTAACTATGGCTACACCTTC	CASSLGTPSNYGYTF
TRBV27	-	-	TRBJ2-1	TGTGCCAGCAGTCCAACTCTAGCGAGACCTTACAATGAGCAGTTCTTC	CASSPTLARPYNEQFF
TRBV28	-	-	TRBJ2-7	TGTGCCAGCAACCCCTCCGGCTCCTACGAGCAGTACTTC	CASNPSGSYEQYF